The subject of this entry is one T cell receptor (beta chain). Antigen unknown. This table comes from immunoSEQ multiplex PCR, and its TCRdb copy is limited to in-frame clones, with some not included. The sample shows 55,000 to 65,000 clones, just over 90% of them seen only once. The source of the sample is a study of OX40 agonist ivuxolimab in advanced cancers. Study at large: Enrolled patients in dose escalation had cancers that were hepatocellular carcinoma, melanoma, renal cell or head and neck cancer. Cohort: approximately 83% men, mean age approximately 66, aged roughly 23 to 79. Regarding the study as a whole: Low clonal expansion, among the lowest seen, marked partial responders at 0.1-3.0 mg/kg. The authors did not determine the antigen specificity of the expanded peripheral T cells.

This CDR3 contains 15 residues. V was pared by 4 bases and J by 2 bases, with 15 bases between. Germline lookup yields CDR1 LGHNA and CDR2 YNFKEQ. The origin of this receptor is an adult with an advanced solid tumor such as melanoma, head and neck, liver or kidney cancer. The chain recombines TRBV4-2 with TRBJ2-7, with a weak D call TRBD1 (6 bases). The sample here was CD4+ or CD8+ T cells sorted from blood, taken in a trial of the OX40 agonist ivuxolimab. The CDR3 protein is CASSPLEGVTYEQYF. CDR3 coding DNA: TGTGCCAGCAGCCCCCTCGAGGGGGTGACCTACGAGCAGTACTTC.